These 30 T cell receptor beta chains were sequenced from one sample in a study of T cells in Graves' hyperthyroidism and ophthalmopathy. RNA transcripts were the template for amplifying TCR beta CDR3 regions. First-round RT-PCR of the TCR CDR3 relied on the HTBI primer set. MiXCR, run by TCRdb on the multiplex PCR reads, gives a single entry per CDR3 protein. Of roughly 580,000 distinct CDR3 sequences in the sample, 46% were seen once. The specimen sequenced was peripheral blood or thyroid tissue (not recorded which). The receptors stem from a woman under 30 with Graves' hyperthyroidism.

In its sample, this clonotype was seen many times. The CDR3 DNA sequence: TGTGTCCCTGGACAGCCGCAGAACACTGAAGCTTTCTTT. This gives the protein CVPGQPQNTEAFF. The chain recombines TRBV24-1 with TRBJ1-1; a possible D gene is TRBD1 (6 bases). The CDR3 extends over 13 amino acids. The germline gives CDR1 KGHDR, CDR2 SFDVKD.

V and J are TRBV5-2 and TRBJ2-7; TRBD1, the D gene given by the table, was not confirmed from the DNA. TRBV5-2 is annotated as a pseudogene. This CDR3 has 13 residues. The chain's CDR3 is CASSPIKAYEQYF. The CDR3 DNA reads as TGTGCCAGCTCCCCCATCAAGGCCTACGAGCAGTACTTC.

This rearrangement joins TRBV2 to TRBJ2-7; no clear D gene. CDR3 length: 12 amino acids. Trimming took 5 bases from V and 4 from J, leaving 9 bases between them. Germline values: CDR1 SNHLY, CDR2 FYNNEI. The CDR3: CASSSLVYEQYF. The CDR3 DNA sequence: TGTGCCAGCAGTTCCCTGGTATACGAGCAGTACTTC.

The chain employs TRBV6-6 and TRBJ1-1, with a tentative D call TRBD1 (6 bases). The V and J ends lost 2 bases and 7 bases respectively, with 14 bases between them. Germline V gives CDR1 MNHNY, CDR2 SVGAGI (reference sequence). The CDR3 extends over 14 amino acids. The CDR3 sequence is CASSYHRVQIEAFF. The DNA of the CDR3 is TGTGCCAGCAGTTACCACAGGGTACAAATTGAAGCTTTCTTT.

CDR3 residues: CASSQDRTGGYGYTF. The CDR3 nucleotides are TGTGCCAGCAGCCAAGATCGGACAGGGGGCTATGGCTACACCTTC. The V call is TRBV7-9, the J call TRBJ1-2; 10 bases are a match to TRBD1. V shed 5 bases, J shed 4 bases, and the junction held 7 bases outside the gene matches. This CDR3 comprises 15 residues. Germline loops: CDR1 SEHNR, CDR2 FQNEAQ (reference sequence).

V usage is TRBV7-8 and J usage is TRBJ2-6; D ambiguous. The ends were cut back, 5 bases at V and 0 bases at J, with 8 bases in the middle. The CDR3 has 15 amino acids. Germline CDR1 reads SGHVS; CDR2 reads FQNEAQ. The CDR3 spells CASSVYVSGANVLTF. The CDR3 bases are TGTGCCAGCAGCGTTTACGTCTCTGGGGCCAACGTCCTGACTTTC.

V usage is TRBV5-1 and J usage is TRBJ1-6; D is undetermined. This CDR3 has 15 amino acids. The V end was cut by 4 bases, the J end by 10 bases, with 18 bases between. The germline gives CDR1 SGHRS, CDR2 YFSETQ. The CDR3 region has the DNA TGCGCCAGCAGCCAAGATGGAAGTTTAGGATCACCCCTCCACTTT. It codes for CASSQDGSLGSPLHF. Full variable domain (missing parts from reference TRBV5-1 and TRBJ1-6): KAGVTQTPRYLIKTRGQQVTLSCSPISGHRSVSWYQQTPGQGLQFLFEYFSETQRNKGNFPGRFSGRQFSNSRSEMNVSTLELGDSALYLCASSQDGSLGSPLHFGNGTRLTVT.

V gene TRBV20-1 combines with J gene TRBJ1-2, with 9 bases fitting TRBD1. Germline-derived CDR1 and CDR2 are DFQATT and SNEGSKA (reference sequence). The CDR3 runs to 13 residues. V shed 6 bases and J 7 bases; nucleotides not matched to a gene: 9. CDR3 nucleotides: TGCAGTGCCCGCCGGGACAGGGAGGCTGGCTACACCTTC. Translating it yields CSARRDREAGYTF.

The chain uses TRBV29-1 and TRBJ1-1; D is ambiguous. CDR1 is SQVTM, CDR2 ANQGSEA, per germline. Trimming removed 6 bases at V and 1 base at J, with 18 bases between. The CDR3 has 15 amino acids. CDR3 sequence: CSVGHSLNPNTEAFF. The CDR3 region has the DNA TGCAGCGTCGGGCACAGTCTGAACCCGAACACTGAAGCTTTCTTT.

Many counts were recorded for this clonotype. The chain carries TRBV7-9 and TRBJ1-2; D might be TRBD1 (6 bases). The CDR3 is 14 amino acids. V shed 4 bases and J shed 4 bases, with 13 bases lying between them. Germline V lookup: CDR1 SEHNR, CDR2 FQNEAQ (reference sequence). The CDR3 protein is CASSSTGSSYGYTF. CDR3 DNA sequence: TGTGCCAGCAGCTCCACAGGGAGCAGCTATGGCTACACCTTC.

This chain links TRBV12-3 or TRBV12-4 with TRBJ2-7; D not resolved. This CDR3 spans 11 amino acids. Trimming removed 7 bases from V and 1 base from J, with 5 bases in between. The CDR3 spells CASTGSYEQYF. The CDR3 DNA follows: TGTGCCAGCACTGGATCCTACGAGCAGTACTTC.

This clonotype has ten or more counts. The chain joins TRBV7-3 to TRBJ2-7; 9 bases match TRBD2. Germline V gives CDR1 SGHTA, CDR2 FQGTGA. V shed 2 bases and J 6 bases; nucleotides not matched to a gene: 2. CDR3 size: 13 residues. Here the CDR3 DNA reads TGTGCCAGCAGCTTAGGGACTAGCAGCGAGCAGTACTTC. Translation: CASSLGTSSEQYF.

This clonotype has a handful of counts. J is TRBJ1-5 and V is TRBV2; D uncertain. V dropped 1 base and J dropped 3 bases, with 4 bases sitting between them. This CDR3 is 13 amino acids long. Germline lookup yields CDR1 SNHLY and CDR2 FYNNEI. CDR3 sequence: CASSEEYNQPQHF. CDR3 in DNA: TGTGCCAGCAGTGAAGAGTACAATCAGCCCCAGCATTTT.

The CDR3 region has the DNA TGTGCCACCAGCGGCACGCAGGGCACCGGGGAGCTGTTTTTT. Amino acid sequence: CATSGTQGTGELFF. The V gene is TRBV15, the J gene TRBJ2-2, with D perhaps matching TRBD1 (5 bases). CDR1 LNHNV and CDR2 YYDKDF come from the germline V gene (reference sequence). The CDR3 covers 14 residues. The ends were cut back, 5 bases at V and 4 bases at J, with 11 bases in the middle.

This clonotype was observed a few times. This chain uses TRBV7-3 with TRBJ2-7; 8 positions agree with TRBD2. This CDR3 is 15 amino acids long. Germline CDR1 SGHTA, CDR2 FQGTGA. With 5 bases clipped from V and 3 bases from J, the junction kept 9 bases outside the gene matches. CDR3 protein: CASSQDTSGHYEQYF. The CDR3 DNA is TGTGCCAGCAGCCAAGATACTAGCGGACACTACGAGCAGTACTTC.

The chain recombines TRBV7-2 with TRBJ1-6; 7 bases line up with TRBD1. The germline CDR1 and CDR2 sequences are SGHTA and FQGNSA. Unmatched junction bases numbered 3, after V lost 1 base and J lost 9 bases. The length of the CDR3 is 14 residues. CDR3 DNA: TGTGCCAGCAGCTTAGGGAACAGGGGTTCACCCCTCCACTTT. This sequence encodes CASSLGNRGSPLHF.

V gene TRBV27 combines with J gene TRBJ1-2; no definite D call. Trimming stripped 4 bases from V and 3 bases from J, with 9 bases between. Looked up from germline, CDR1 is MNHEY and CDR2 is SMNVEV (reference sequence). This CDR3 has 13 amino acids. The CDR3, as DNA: TGTGCCAGCAGTTCGACGGACCACTATGGCTACACCTTC. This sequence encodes CASSSTDHYGYTF.

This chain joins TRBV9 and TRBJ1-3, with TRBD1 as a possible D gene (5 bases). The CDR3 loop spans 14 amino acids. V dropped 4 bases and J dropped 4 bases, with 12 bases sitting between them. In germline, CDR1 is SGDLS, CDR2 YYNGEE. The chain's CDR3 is CASSPLGGGNTIYF. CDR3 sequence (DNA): TGTGCCAGCAGCCCTCTCGGGGGGGGAAACACCATATATTTT.

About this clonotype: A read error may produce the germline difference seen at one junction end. The CDR3 loop is CASSQDGVGYSDQPQHF. CDR3 DNA: TGTGCCAGCAGCCAAGATGGAGTAGGATATAGCGATCAGCCCCAGCATTTT. The rearrangement links TRBV7-2 to TRBJ1-5; D is ambiguous. The CDR3 extends over 17 amino acids. Germline CDR1 reads SGHTA; CDR2 reads FQGNSA.

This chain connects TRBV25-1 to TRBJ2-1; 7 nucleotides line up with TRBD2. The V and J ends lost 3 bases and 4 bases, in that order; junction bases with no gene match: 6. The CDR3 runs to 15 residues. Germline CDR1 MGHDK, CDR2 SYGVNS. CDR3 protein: CASSDPGREYNEQFF. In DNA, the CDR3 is TGTGCCAGCAGTGACCCCGGGCGGGAGTACAATGAGCAGTTCTTC.

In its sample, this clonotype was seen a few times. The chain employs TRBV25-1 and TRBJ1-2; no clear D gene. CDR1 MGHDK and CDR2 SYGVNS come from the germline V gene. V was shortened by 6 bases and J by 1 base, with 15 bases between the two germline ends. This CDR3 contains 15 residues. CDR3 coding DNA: TGTGCCAGCAGCGAACCGGGCAGCCGTAACTATGGCTACACCTTC. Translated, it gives CASSEPGSRNYGYTF.

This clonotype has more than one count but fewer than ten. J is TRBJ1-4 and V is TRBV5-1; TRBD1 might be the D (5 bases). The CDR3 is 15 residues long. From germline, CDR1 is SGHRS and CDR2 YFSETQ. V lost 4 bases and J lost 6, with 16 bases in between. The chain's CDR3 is CASSDPGTEDEKLFF. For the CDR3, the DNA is TGCGCCAGCAGCGATCCCGGGACGGAGGATGAAAAACTGTTTTTT. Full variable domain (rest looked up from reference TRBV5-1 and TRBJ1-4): KAGVTQTPRYLIKTRGQQVTLSCSPISGHRSVSWYQQTPGQGLQFLFEYFSETQRNKGNFPGRFSGRQFSNSRSEMNVSTLELGDSALYLCASSDPGTEDEKLFFGSGTQLSVL.

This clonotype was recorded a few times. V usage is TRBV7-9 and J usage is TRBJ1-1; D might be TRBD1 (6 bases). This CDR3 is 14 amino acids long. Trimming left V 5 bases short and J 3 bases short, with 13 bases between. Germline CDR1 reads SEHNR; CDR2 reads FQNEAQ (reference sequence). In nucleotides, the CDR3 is TGTGCCAGCAGCCCCGGGGGGCTGGACACTGAAGCTTTCTTT. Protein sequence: CASSPGGLDTEAFF.

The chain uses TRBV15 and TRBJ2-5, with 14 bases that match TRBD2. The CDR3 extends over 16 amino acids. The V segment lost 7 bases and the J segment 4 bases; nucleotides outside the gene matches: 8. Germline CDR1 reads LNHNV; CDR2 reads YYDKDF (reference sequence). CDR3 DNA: TGTGCCACCACCAAGACTAGCGGGAGGGGGGGAGAGACCCAGTACTTC. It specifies CATTKTSGRGGETQYF.

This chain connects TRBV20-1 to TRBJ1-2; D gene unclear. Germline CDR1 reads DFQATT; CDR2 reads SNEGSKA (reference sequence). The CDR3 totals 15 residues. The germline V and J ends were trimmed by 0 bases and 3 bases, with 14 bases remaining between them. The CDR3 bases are TGCAGTGCTAGAGATCAAGTGATTGGGGACTATGGCTACACCTTC. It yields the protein CSARDQVIGDYGYTF.

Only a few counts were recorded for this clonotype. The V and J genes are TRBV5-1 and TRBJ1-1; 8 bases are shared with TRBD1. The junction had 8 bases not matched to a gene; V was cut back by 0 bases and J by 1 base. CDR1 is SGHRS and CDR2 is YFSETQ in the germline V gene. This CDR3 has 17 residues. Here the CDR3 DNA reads TGCGCCAGCAGCTTGGGGGTCAGGGGGCAAGGGAACACTGAAGCTTTCTTT. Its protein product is CASSLGVRGQGNTEAFF.

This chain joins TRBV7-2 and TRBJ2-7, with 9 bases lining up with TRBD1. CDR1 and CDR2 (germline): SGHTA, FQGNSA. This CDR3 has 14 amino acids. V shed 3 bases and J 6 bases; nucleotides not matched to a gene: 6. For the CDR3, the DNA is TGTGCCAGCAGCTTCCCGGGACAGGGAGGCGAGCAGTACTTC. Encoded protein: CASSFPGQGGEQYF.

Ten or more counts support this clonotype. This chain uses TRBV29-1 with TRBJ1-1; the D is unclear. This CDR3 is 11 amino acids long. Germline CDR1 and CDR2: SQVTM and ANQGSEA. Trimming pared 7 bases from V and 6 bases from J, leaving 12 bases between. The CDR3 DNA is TGCAGCGGTCATGGGGAGTCTGAAGCTTTCTTT. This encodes CSGHGESEAFF.

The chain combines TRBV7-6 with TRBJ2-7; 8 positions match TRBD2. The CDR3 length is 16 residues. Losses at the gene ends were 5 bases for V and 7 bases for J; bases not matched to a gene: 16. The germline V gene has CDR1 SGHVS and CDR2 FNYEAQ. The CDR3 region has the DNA TGTGCCAGCAGCCCCGGCCTCGAAGCGGGAGCTACAGAGCAGTACTTC. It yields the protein CASSPGLEAGATEQYF.

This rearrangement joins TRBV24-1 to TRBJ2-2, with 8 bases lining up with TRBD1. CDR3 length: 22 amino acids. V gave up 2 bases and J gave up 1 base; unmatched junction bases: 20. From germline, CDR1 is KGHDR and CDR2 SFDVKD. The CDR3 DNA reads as TGTGCCACCAGTGATTATGAGACAGGGGTGCTTAGCGGCCACCTGAACACCGGGGAGCTGTTTTTT. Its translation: CATSDYETGVLSGHLNTGELFF.